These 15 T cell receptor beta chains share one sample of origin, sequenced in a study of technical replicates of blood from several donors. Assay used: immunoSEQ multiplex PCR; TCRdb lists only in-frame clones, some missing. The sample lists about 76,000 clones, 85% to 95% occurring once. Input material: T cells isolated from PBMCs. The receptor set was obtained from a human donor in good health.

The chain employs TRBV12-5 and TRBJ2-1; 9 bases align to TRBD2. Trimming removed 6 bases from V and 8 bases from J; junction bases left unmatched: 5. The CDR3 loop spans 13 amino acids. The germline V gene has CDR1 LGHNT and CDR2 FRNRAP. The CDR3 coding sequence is TGTGCTAGTGGCCGCGGGAGGGAGGATGAGCAGTTCTTC. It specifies CASGRGREDEQFF.

CDR3 loop: CASSVLKSSYNEQFF. The CDR3 coding sequence is TGTGCCAGCAGCGTCCTCAAGAGCTCCTACAATGAGCAGTTCTTC. The genes are TRBV13 and TRBJ2-1; D not certain. CDR1 and CDR2 from the germline V gene are PRHDT and FYEKMQ (reference sequence). V was shortened by 5 bases and J by 0 bases, with 11 bases between the two germline ends. The CDR3 totals 15 residues.

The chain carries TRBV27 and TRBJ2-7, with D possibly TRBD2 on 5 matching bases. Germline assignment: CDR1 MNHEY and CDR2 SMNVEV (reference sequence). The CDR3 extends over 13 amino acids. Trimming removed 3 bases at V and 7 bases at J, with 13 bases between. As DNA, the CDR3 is TGTGCCAGCAGTTTGCCCGGCGGGTGGGAGCAGTACTTC. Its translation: CASSLPGGWEQYF.

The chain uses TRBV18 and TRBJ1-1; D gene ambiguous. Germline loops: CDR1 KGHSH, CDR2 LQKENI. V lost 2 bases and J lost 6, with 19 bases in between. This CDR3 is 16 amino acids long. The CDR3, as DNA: TGTGCCAGCTCACCAATCGCGAGGGCTTGGTACTCTGAAGCTTTCTTT. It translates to CASSPIARAWYSEAFF.

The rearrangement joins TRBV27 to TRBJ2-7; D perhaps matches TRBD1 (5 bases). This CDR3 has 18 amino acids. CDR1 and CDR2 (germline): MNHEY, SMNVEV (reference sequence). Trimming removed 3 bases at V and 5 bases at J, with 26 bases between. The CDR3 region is CASSFLKPQGFGYHEQYF. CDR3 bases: TGTGCCAGCAGTTTCTTGAAACCTCAGGGTTTCGGTTACCACGAGCAGTACTTC.

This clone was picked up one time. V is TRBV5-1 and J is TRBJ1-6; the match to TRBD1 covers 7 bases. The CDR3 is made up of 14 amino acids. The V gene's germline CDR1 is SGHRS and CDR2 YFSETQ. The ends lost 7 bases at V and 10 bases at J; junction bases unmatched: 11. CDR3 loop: CASRKTGQGSPLHF. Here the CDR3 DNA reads TGCGCCAGCCGCAAGACAGGGCAGGGGTCACCCCTCCACTTT.

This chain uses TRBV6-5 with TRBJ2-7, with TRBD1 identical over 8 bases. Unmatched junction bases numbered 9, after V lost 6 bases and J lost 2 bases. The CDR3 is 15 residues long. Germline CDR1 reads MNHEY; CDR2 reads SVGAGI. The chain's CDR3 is CASRATGEGAYEQYF. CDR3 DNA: TGTGCCAGCAGGGCGACAGGGGAAGGCGCCTACGAGCAGTACTTC.

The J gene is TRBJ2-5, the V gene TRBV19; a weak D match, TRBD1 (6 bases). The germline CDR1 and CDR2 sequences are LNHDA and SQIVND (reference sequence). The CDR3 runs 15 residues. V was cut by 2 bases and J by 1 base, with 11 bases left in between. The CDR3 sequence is CASSIIGQRQETQYF. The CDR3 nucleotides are TGTGCCAGTAGTATAATAGGACAGCGCCAAGAGACCCAGTACTTC.

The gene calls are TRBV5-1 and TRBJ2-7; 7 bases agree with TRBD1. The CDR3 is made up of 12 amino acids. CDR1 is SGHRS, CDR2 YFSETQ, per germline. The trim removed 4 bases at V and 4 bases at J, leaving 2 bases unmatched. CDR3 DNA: TGCGCCAGCAGCGGGGACAGTTACGAGCAGTACTTC. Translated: CASSGDSYEQYF.

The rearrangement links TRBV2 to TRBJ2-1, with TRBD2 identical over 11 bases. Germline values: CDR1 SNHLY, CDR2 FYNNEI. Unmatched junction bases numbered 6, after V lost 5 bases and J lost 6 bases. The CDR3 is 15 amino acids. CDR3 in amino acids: CASSPGTSGLNEQFF. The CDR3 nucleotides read TGTGCCAGCAGTCCCGGGACTAGCGGACTCAATGAGCAGTTCTTC.

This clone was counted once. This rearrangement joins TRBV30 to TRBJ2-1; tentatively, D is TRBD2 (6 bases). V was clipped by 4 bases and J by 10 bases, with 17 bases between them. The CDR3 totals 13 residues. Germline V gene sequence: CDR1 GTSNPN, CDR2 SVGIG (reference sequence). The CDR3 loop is CAWTWGGAREQFF. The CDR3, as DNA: TGTGCCTGGACCTGGGGCGGGGCTCGGGAGCAGTTCTTC.

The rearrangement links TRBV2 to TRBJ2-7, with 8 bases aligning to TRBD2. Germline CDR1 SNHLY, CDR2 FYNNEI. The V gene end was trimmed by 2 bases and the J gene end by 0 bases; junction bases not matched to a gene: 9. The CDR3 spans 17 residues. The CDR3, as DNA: TGTGCCAGCAGTGAAAATAGGCTAGCGGGCTACTCCTACGAGCAGTACTTC. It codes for CASSENRLAGYSYEQYF.

The CDR3 bases are TGTGCCAGCAGCTTGACAGGGGGCAATTCCCATAAAGGCTATGGCTACACCTTC. It codes for CASSLTGGNSHKGYGYTF. The chain links TRBV7-6 to TRBJ1-2; 10 positions agree with TRBD1. This CDR3 has 18 amino acids. V was pared by 3 bases and J by 4 bases, with 14 bases of the junction left unmatched. Germline lookup yields CDR1 SGHVS and CDR2 FNYEAQ.

The CDR3 nucleotides are TGTGCCAGCAGCTTCGTCGTAGAGAACACTGAAGCTTTCTTT. It codes for CASSFVVENTEAFF. V and J are TRBV5-5 and TRBJ1-1; unclear D gene. V was shortened by 2 bases and J by 1 base, with 9 bases between the two germline ends. Germline V CDR1 and CDR2: SGHKS, YYEKEE (reference sequence). The CDR3 spans 14 residues.

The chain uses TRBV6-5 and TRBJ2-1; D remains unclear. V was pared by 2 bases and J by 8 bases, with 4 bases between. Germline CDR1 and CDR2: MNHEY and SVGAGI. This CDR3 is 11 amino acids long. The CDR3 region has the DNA TGTGCCAGCAGTTACCTCGATGAGCAGTTCTTC. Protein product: CASSYLDEQFF.